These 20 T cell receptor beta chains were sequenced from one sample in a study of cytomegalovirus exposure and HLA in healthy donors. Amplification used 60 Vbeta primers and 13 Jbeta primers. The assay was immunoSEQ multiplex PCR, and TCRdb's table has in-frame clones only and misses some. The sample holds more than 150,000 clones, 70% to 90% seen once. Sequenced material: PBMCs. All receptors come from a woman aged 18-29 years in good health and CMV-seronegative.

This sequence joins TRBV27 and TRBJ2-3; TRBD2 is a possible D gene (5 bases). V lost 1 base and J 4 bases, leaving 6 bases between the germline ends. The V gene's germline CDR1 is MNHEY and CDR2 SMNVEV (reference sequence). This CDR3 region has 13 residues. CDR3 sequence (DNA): TGTGCCAGCAGTTTATGGACTGCAGATACGCAGTATTTT. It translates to CASSLWTADTQYF.

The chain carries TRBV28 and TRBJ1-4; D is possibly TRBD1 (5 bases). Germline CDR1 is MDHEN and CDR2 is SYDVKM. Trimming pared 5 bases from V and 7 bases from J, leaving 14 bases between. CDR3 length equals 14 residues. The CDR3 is CASSEGVESEKLFF. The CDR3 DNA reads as TGTGCCAGCAGTGAAGGGGTGGAGAGTGAAAAACTGTTTTTT.

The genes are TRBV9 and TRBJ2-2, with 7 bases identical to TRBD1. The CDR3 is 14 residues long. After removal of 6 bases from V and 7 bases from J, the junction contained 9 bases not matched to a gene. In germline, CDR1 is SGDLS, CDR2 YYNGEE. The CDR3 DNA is TGTGCCAGCAAACGCGATAACAGGGGCGGGGAGCTGTTTTTT. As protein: CASKRDNRGGELFF.

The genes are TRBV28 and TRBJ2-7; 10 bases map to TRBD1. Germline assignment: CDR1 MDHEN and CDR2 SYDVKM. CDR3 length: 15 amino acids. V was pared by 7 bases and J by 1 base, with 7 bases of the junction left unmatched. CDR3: CASTFGGQGSYEQYF. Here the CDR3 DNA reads TGTGCCAGCACCTTCGGGGGACAGGGGTCCTACGAGCAGTACTTC. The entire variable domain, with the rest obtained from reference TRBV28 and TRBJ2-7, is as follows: DVKVTQSSRYLVKRTGEKVFLECVQDMDHENMFWYRQDPGLGLRLIYFSYDVKMKEKGDIPEGYSVSREKKERFSLILESASTNQTSMYLCASTFGGQGSYEQYFGPGTRLTVT.

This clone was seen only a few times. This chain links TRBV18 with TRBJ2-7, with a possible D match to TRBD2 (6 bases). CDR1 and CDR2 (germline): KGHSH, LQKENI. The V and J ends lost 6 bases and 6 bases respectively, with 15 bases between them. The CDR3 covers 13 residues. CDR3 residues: CASSPWGDREQYF. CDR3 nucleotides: TGTGCCAGCTCCCCCTGGGGGGATCGCGAGCAGTACTTC.

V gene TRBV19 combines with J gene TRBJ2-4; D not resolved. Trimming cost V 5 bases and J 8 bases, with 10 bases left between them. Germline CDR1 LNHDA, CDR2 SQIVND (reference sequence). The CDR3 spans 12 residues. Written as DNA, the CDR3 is TGTGCCAGTAGTGTCTTCCGGGACATTCAGTACTTC. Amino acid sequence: CASSVFRDIQYF.

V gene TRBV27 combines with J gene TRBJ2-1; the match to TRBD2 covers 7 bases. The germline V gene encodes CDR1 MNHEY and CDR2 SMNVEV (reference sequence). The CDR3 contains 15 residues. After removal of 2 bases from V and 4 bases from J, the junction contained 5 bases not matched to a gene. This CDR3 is CASSLVRGKYNEQFF. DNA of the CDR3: TGTGCCAGCAGTTTAGTGCGGGGGAAATACAATGAGCAGTTCTTC.

CDR3 sequence reads: CASSGSILAGPKGSEQYF. DNA for the CDR3: TGCGCCAGCAGCGGCTCAATACTAGCGGGGCCCAAAGGGTCCGAGCAGTACTTC. The V and J genes are TRBV5-1 and TRBJ2-5; TRBD2 matches 10 bases. The last part of the DNA fits TRBJ2-7 better; the J call may be wrong. Germline-derived CDR1 and CDR2 are SGHRS and YFSETQ. This CDR3 comprises 18 residues.

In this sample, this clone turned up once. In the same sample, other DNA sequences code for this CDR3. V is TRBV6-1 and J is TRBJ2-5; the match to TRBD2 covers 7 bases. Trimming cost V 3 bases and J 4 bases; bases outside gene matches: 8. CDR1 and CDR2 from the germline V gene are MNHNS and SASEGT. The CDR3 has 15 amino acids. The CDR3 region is CASSDSGGVGETQYF. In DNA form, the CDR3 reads TGTGCCAGCAGTGATTCTGGGGGGGTGGGAGAGACCCAGTACTTC.

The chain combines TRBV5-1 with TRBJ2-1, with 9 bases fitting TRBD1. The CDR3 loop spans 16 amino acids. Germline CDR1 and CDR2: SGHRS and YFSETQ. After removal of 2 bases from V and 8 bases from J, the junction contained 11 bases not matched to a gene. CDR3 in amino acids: CASSLTGTGYSYEQFF. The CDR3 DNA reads TGCGCCAGCAGCTTAACCGGGACAGGGTATAGTTATGAGCAGTTCTTC.

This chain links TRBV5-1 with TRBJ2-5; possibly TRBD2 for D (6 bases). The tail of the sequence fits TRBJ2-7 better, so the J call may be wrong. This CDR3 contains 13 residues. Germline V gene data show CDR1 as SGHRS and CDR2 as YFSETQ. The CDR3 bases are TGCGCCAGCAGGGCGGAGGGGCAGTACGAGCAGTACTTC. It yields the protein CASRAEGQYEQYF.

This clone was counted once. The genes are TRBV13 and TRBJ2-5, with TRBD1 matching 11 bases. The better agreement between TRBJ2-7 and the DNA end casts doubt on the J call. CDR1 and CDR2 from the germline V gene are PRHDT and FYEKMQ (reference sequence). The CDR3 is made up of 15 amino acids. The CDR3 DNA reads TGTGCCAGCAGCACCGCTGGGACAGGGGGCTACGAGCAGTACTTC. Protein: CASSTAGTGGYEQYF.

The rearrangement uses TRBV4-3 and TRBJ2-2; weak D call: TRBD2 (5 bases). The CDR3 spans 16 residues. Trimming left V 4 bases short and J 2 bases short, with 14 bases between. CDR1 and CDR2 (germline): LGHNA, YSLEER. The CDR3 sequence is CASSPGVGTNTGELFF. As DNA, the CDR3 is TGCGCCAGCAGCCCCGGGGTCGGCACCAACACCGGGGAGCTGTTTTTT.

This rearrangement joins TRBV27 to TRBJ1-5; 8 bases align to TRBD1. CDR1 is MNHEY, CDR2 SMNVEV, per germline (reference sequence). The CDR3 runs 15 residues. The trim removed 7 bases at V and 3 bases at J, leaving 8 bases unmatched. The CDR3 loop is CASTSGTGPNQPQHF. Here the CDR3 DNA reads TGTGCCAGCACCTCAGGGACAGGCCCCAATCAGCCCCAGCATTTT.

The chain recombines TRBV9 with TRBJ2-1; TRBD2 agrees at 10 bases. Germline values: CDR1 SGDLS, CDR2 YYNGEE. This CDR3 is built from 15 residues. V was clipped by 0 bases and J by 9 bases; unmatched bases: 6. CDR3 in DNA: TGTGCCAGCAGCGTAGTGGGAGCGGGGGGGGGTGAGCAGTTCTTC. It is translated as CASSVVGAGGGEQFF.

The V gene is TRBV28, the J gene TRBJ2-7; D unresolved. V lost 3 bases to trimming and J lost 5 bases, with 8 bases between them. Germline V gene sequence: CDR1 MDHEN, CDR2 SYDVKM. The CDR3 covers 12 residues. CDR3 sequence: CASSFSINEQYF. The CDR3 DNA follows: TGTGCCAGCAGTTTTTCCATCAACGAGCAGTACTTC.

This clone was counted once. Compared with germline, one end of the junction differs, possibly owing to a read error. The CDR3 DNA reads TGTGCTAGCAGCTTAGAGCCGAACACCGGGGAGCTGTTTTTT. This encodes CASSLEPNTGELFF. V gene TRBV7-7 combines with J gene TRBJ2-2; no reliable D call. Germline CDR1 is SSHAT and CDR2 is FNYEAQ (reference sequence). This CDR3 comprises 14 residues.

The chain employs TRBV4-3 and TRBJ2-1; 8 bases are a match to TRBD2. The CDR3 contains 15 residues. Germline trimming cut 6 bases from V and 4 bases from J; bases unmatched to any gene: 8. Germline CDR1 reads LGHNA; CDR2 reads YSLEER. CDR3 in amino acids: CASSPSEREYNEQFF. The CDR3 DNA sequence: TGCGCCAGCAGTCCTTCAGAGCGGGAGTACAATGAGCAGTTCTTC.

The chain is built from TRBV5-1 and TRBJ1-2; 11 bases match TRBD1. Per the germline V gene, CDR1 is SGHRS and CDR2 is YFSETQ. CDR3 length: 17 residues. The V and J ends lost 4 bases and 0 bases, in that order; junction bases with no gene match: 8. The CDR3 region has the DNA TGCGCCAGCAGCCCAGACGGACAGGGGGCCTCTAACTATGGCTACACCTTC. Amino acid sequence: CASSPDGQGASNYGYTF.

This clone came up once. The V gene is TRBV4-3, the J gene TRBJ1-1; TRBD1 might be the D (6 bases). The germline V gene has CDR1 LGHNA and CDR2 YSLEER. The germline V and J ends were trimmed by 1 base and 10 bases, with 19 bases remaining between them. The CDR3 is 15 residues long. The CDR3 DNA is TGCGCCAGCAGCCAAGGGGCGGGGGGCGGCGGAGTAGCTTTCTTT. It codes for CASSQGAGGGGVAFF.